This note documents a single TCR beta chain sequence. These data belong to a study of blood T cell repertoires in COVID-19. Study details: Sites in the United States, Italy and Spain provided acute and convalescent COVID-19 samples.

The CDR3 is 19 residues long. The repertoire was sequenced with immunoSEQ multiplex PCR; TCRdb's copy has only in-frame clones and lacks some. The sample lists around 280,000 clones; around nine tenths were seen once. Patients from Seattle were sampled longitudinally, starting during active infection. The receptor's source is a woman between 25 and 40 years old with COVID-19, enrolled during active disease. This chain joins TRBV21-1 and TRBJ2-2; TRBD2 reflects the table's D call only, with no check against the DNA. TRBV21-1 constitutes a pseudogene. Sequencing was performed on peripheral blood. The CDR3: CASSKFNFLAGEDTGELFF. CDR3 in DNA: TGTGCCAGCAGCAAATTTAATTTTTTAGCGGGAGAAGACACCGGGGAGCTGTTTTTT.